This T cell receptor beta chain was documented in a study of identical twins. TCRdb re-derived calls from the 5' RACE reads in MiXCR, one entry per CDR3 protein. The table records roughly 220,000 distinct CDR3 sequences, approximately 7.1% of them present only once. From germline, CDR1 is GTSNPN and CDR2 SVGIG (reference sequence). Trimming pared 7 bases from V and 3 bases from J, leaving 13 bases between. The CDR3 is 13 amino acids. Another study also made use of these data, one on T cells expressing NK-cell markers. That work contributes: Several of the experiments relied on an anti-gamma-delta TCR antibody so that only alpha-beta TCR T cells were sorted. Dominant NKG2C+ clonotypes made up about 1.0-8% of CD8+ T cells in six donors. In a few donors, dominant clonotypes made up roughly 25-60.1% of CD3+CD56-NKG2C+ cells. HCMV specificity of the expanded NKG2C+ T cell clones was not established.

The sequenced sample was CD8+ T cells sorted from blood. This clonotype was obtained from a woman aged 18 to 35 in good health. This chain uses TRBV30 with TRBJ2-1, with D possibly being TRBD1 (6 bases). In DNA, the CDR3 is TGTGCCTATTCGACAGGCGGCTACAATGAGCAGTTCTTC. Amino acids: CAYSTGGYNEQFF.